This TCR beta chain was identified in a study of blood T cell repertoires in COVID-19. Across the whole study: COVID-19 samples, acute and convalescent, were from the United States, Italy and Spain. Sample material is recorded as cDNA or gDNA derived from T cells, B-cell-depleted T cells, or PBMCs.

Trimming shortened V by 1 base and J by 2 bases, and 16 bases separated the two germline ends. Per the germline V gene, CDR1 is MGHRA and CDR2 is YSYEKL. This CDR3 region has 17 residues. This clone has only a few counts. Original processing notes: Amplified reference gene primers provided the basis for estimating nucleated cell counts. Assay used: immunoSEQ multiplex PCR; TCRdb lists only in-frame clones, some missing. The V and J calls and clone size were taken over from that table, and D and trimming were inferred from the DNA. Altogether roughly 74,000 clones are present, nearly 90% being singletons, with the ten largest covering roughly 2.5%.

The source of this sequence is a man between 65 and 79 years old with active or convalescent COVID-19. The J gene is TRBJ2-3, the V gene TRBV4-1; tentatively, D is TRBD2 (7 bases). Material: peripheral blood. CDR3 sequence reads: CASSQAAGGGTTDTQYF. The CDR3 DNA reads TGCGCCAGCAGCCAAGCGGCTGGGGGGGGCACCACAGATACGCAGTATTTT.